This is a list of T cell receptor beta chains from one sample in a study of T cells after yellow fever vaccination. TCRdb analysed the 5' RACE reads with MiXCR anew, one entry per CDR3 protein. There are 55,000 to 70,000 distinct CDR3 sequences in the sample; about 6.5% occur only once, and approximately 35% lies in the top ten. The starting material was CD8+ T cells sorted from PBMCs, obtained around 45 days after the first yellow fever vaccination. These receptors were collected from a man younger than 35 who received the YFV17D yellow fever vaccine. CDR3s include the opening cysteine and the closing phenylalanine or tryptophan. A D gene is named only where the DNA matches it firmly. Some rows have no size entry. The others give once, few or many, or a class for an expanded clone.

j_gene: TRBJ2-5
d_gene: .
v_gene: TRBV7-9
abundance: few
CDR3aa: CASSLLDRDYQETQYF
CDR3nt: TGTGCCAGCAGCTTACTCGACAGGGACTACCAAGAGACCCAGTACTTC

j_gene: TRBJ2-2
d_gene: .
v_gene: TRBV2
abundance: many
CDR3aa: CASSLTEANTGELFF
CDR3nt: TGTGCCAGCAGTCTGACAGAAGCGAACACCGGGGAGCTGTTTTTT

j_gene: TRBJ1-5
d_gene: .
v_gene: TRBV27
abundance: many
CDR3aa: CASSLWGVGNQPQHF
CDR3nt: TGTGCCAGCAGTTTGTGGGGGGTAGGCAATCAGCCCCAGCATTTT

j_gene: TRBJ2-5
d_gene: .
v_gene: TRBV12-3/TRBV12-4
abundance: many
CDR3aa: CASSSSSGTQYF
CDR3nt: TGTGCCAGCAGTTCTAGTTCGGGGACCCAGTACTTC

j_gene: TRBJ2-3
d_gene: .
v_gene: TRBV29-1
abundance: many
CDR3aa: CSVEDQGGKVTQYF
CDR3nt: TGCAGCGTTGAAGATCAAGGAGGGAAGGTGACGCAGTATTTT

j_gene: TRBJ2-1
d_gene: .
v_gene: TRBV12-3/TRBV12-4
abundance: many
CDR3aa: CASSFSYNEQFF
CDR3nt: TGTGCCAGCAGTTTTTCCTACAATGAGCAGTTCTTC

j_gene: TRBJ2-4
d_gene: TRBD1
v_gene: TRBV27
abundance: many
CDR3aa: CASSMGQGNIQYF
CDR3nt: TGTGCCAGCAGTATGGGACAGGGAAACATTCAGTACTTC

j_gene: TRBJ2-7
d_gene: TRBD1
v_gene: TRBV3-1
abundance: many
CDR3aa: CASSQLPGQGDYEQYF
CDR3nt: TGTGCCAGCAGCCAACTCCCGGGACAGGGGGACTACGAGCAGTACTTC

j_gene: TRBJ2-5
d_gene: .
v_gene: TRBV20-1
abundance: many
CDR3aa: CSAVGGLGGETQYF
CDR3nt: TGCAGTGCCGTGGGGGGGCTAGGAGGGGAGACCCAGTACTTC

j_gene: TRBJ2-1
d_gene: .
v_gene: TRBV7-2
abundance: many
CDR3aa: CASSPHEAKNEQFF
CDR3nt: TGTGCCAGCAGCCCCCACGAAGCGAAAAATGAGCAGTTCTTC

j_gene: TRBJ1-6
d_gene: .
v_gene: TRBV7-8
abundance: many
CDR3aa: CASRGGHSPGYNSPLHF
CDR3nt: TGTGCCAGCAGGGGCGGGCACTCACCGGGTTATAATTCACCCCTCCACTTT

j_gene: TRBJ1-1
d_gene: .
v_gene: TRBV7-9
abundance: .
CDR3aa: CASSPTDSQNTEAFF
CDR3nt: TGTGCCAGCAGCCCCACGGACAGCCAGAACACTGAAGCTTTCTTT

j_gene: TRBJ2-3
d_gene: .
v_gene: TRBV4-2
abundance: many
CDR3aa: CASRPSTDTQYF
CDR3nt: TGTGCCAGCCGTCCTAGCACAGATACGCAGTATTTT

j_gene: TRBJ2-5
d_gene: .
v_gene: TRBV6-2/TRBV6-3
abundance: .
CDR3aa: CASSYKVGGQETQYF
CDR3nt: TGTGCCAGCAGTTACAAGGTGGGGGGTCAAGAGACCCAGTACTTC

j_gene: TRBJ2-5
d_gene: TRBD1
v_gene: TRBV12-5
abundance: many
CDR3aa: CASGPGQGPETQYF
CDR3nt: TGTGCTAGTGGACCTGGACAGGGGCCGGAGACCCAGTACTTC

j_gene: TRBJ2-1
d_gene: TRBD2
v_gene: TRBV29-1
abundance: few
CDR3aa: CSVEAPHGLAGGQWLGNEQFF
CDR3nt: TGCAGCGTTGAAGCCCCGCACGGGCTAGCGGGGGGGCAATGGTTAGGGAATGAGCAGTTCTTC

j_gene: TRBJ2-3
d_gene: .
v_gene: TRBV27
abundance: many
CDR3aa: CASSWTASTDTQYF
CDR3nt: TGTGCCAGCAGTTGGACAGCTAGCACAGATACGCAGTATTTT

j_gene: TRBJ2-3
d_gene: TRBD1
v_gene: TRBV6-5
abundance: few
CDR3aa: CASGNIQGTRLDTQYF
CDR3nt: TGTGCCAGCGGTAACATACAGGGGACCCGATTGGATACGCAGTATTTT

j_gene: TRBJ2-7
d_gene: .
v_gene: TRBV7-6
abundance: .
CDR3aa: CASSLGSSRAYEQYF
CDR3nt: TGTGCCAGCAGCTTAGGGTCTAGCAGGGCCTACGAGCAGTACTTC

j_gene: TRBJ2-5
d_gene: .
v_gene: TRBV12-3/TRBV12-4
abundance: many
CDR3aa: CASSYPLGETQYF
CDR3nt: TGTGCCAGCAGTTACCCGCTGGGAGAGACCCAGTACTTC

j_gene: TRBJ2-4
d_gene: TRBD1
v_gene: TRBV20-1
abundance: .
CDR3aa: CSARGQNSLAKNIQYF
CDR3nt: TGCAGTGCCCGGGGACAGAATTCTCTAGCCAAAAACATTCAGTACTTC

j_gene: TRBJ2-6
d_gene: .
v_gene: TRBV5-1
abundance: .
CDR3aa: CASSPWITPRGGSGANVLTF
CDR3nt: TGCGCCAGCAGCCCATGGATAACCCCTCGGGGCGGCTCTGGGGCCAACGTCCTGACTTTC

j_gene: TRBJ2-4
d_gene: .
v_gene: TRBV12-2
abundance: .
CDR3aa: CASRFKLLPLPGKNIQYF
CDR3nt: TGTGCAAGTCGCTTCAAGCTGTTACCCTTGCCCGGCAAAAACATTCAGTACTTC

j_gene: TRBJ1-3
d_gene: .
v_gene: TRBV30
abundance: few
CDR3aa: CAWRPPVESGNTIYF
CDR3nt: TGTGCCTGGAGGCCCCCGGTGGAATCTGGAAACACCATATATTTT

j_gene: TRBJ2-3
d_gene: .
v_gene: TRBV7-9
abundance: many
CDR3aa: CASSFRPDPDTQYF
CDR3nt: TGTGCCAGCAGCTTCCGCCCCGACCCAGATACGCAGTATTTT

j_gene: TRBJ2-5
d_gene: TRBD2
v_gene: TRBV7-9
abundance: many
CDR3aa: CASSLQRGWQETQYF
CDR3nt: TGTGCCAGCAGCTTACAGCGGGGTTGGCAAGAGACCCAGTACTTC

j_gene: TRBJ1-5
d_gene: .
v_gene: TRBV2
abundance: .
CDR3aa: CTFSLDGLGSYSNQPQHF
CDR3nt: TGTACCTTCAGTTTGGATGGGCTGGGGAGTTATAGCAATCAGCCCCAGCATTTT

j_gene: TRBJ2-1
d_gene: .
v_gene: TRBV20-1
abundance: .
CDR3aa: CSAPQGFKYNEQFF
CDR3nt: TGCAGTGCTCCACAGGGATTTAAATACAATGAGCAGTTCTTC

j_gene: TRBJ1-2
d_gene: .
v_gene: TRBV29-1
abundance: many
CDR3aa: CSVEMLDYGYTF
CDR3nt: TGCAGCGTTGAAATGTTGGACTATGGCTACACCTTC

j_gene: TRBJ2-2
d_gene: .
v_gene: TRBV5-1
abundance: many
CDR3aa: CASGANTGELFF
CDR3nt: TGCGCCAGCGGGGCGAACACCGGGGAGCTGTTTTTT

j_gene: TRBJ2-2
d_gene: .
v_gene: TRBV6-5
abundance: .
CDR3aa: CASSYSGVPTGELFF
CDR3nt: TGTGCCAGCAGTTACTCGGGGGTCCCAACCGGGGAGCTGTTTTTT

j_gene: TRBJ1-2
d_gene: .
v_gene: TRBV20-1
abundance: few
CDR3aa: CSARDGTYGYTF
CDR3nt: TGCAGTGCTAGAGACGGCACCTATGGCTACACCTTC

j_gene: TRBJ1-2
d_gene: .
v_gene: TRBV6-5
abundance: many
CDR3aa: CASGDLNYGYTF
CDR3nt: TGTGCCAGCGGCGATTTGAACTATGGCTACACCTTC

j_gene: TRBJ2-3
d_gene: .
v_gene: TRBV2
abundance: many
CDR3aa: CASSVPVGTDTQYF
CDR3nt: TGTGCCAGCAGTGTCCCGGTGGGGACAGATACGCAGTATTTT

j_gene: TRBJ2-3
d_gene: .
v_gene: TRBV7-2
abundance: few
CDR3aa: CASSLSPLGTDTQYF
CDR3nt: TGTGCCAGCAGCTTATCCCCCCTAGGGACAGATACGCAGTATTTT

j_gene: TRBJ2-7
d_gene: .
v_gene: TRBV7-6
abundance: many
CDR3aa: CASSFGDGLRYEQYF
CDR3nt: TGTGCCAGCAGCTTCGGGGACGGGCTTAGGTACGAGCAGTACTTC

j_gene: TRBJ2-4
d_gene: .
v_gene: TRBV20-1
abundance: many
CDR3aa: CSARVGLFVGAIQYF
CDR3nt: TGCAGTGCTAGAGTAGGGCTTTTTGTCGGGGCCATTCAGTACTTC

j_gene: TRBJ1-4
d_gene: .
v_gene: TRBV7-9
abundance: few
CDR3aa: CASRVGDEKLFF
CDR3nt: TGTGCCAGCAGAGTGGGGGATGAAAAACTGTTTTTT

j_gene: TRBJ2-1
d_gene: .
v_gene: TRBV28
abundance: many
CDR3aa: CASSSKTAFSYNEQFF
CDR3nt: TGTGCCAGCAGTTCCAAGACAGCGTTCTCCTACAATGAGCAGTTCTTC

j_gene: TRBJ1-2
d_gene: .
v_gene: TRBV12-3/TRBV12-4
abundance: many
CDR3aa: CASSLGGTRSYGYTF
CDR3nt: TGTGCCAGCAGTTTAGGTGGGACGAGGAGCTATGGCTACACCTTC

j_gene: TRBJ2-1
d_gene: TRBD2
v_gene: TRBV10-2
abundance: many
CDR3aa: CASSGNPGLAGWDNEQFF
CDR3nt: TGCGCCAGCAGTGGGAATCCGGGACTAGCTGGGTGGGACAATGAGCAGTTCTTC

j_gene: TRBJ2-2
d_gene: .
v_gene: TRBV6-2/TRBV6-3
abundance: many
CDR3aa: CASSYSSGTGELFF
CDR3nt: TGTGCCAGCAGTTACTCGTCTGGTACCGGGGAGCTGTTTTTT

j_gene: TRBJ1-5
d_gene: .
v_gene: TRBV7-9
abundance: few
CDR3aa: CASSLSGRNQPQHF
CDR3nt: TGTGCCAGCAGCCTCTCGGGGAGAAATCAGCCCCAGCATTTT

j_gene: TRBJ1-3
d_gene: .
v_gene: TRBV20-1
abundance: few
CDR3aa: CSARVTPDSGNTIYF
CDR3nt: TGCAGTGCTAGGGTAACACCCGACTCTGGAAACACCATATATTTT

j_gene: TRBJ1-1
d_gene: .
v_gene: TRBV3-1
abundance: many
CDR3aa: CASSHEQGRAEAFF
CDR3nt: TGTGCCAGCAGCCACGAGCAGGGGAGGGCTGAAGCTTTCTTT

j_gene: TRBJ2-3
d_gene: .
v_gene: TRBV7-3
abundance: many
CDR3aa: CASRPDSTDTQYF
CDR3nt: TGTGCCAGCAGGCCCGACAGCACAGATACGCAGTATTTT

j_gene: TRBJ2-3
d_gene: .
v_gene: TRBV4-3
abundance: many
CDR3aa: CASSQDRLLRSTDTQYF
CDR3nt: TGCGCCAGCAGCCAAGATAGGCTGCTGCGGAGCACAGATACGCAGTATTTT